This TCR beta chain is drawn from a study of T cells in Graves' hyperthyroidism and ophthalmopathy. The CDR3 consists of 14 residues. Per germline, CDR1 SGHRS and CDR2 YFSETQ. Uncontrolled infections, other autoimmune diseases, pregnancy or lactation led to exclusion of patients. TCR beta CDR3 sequences were amplified from RNA transcripts. The TCR CDR3 first-round RT-PCR relied on the HTBI primer set. TCRdb re-derived calls from the multiplex PCR reads in MiXCR, one entry per CDR3 protein. The sample has about 400,000 distinct CDR3 sequences, about 14% seen once. As regards this clonotype: What it binds is unknown. Mismatch with germline at one junction end may stem from a read error.

Study outcomes and limitations: Clonotypes that were expanded in thyroid above 0.001 mostly appeared in blood too.

This TCR was recovered from a woman aged 25 to 39 with Graves' ophthalmopathy. V and J are TRBV5-1 and TRBJ1-3; D is ambiguous. The sample was blood. The CDR3 here is CASSLSLGGSTIYF. Here the CDR3 DNA reads TGCGCCAGCAGCTTGAGCCTGGGTGGAAGCACCATATATTTT.